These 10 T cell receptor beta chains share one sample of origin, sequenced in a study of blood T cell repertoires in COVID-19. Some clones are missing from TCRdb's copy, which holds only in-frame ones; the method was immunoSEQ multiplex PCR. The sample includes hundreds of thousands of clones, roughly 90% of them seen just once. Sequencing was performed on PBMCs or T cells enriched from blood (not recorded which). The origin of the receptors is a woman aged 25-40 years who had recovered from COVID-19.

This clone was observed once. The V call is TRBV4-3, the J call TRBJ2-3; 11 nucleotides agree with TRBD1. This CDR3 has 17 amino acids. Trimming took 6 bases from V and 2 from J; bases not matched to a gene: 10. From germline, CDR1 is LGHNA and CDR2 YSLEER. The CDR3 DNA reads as TGCGCCAGCAGTCCTACTTGGGGACAGGGGGTCACAGATACGCAGTATTTT. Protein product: CASSPTWGQGVTDTQYF.

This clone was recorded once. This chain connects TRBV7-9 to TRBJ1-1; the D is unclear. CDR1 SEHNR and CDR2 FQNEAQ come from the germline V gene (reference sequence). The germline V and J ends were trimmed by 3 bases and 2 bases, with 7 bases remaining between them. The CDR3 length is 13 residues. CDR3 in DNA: TGTGCCAGCAGCTTTCAACATAACACTGAAGCTTTCTTT. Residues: CASSFQHNTEAFF.

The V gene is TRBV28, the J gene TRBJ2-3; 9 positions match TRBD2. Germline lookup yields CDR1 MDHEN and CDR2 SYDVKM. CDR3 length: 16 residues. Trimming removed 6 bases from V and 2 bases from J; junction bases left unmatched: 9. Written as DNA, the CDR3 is TGTGCCAGCAGCCCCGGCCTAGCGGGGCCCACAGATACGCAGTATTTT. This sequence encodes CASSPGLAGPTDTQYF.

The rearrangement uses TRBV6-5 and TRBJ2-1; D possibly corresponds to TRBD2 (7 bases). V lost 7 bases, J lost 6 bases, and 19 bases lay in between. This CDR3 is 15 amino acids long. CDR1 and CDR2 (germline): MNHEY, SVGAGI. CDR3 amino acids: CASTPQGSGGNEQFF. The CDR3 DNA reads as TGTGCCAGCACCCCCCAGGGGTCGGGGGGCAATGAGCAGTTCTTC.

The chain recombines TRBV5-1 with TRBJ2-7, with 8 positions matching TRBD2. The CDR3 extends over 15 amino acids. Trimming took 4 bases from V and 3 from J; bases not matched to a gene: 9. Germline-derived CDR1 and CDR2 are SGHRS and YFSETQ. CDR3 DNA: TGCGCCAGCAGCCAAAGGACTAGCACTTTCTACGAGCAGTACTTC. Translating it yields CASSQRTSTFYEQYF.

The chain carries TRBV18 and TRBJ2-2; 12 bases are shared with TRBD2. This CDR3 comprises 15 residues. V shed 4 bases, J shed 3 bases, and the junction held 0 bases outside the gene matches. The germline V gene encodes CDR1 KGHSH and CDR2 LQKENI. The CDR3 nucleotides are TGTGCCAGCTCACGGACTAGCGGGGACACCGGGGAGCTGTTTTTT. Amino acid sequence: CASSRTSGDTGELFF.

The CDR3 here is CASDAGTGVYGYTF. The CDR3 region has the DNA TGTGCCAGCGATGCCGGGACAGGCGTCTATGGCTACACCTTC. The V call is TRBV5-6, the J call TRBJ1-2; 8 nucleotides align to TRBD1. Per the germline V gene, CDR1 is SGHDT and CDR2 is YYEEEE. V trimming: 7 bases; J trimming: 4 bases; junction bases outside the gene matches: 9. The CDR3 is 14 residues long.

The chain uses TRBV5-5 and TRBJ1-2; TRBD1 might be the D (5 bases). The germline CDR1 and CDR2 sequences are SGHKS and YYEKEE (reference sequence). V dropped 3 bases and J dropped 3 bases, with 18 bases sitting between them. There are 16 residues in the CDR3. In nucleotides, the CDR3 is TGTGCCAGCAGCTCGAGAATGCAGGGTAAGGACTATGGCTACACCTTC. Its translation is CASSSRMQGKDYGYTF.

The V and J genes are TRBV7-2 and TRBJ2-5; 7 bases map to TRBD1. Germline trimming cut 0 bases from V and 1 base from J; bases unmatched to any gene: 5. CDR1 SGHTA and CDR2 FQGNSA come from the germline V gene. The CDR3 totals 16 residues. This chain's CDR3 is CASSLAVAGGQETQYF. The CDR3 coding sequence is TGTGCCAGCAGCTTAGCGGTAGCAGGGGGCCAAGAGACCCAGTACTTC.

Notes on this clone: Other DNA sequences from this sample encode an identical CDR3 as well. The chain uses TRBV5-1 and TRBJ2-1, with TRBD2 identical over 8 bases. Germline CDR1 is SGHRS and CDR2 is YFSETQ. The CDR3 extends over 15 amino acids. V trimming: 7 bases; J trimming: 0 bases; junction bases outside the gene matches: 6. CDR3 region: CASSPGGSSYNEQFF. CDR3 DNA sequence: TGCGCCAGCTCACCGGGGGGGAGCTCCTACAATGAGCAGTTCTTC.